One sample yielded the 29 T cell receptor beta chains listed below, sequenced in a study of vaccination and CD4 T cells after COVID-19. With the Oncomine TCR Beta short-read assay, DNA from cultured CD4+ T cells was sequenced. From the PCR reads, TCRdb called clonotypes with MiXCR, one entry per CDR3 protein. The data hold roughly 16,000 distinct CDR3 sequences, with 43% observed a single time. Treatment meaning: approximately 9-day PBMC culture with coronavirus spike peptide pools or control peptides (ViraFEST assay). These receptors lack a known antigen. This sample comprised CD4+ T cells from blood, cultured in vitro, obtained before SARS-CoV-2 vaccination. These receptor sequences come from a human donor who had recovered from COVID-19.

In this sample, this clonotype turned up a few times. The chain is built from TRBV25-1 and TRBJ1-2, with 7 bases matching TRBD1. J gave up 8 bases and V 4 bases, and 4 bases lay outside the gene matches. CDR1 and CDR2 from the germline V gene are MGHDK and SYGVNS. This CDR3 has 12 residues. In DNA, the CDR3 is TGTGCCAGCAGTGGACAGGGATCAGGCTACACCTTC. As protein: CASSGQGSGYTF.

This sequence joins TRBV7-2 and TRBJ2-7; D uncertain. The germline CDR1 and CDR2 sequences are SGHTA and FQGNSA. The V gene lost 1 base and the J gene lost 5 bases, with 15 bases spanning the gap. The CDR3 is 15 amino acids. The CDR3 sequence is CASSLGARSTHEQYF. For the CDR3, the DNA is TGTGCCAGCAGCTTAGGGGCTAGAAGTACCCACGAGCAGTACTTC.

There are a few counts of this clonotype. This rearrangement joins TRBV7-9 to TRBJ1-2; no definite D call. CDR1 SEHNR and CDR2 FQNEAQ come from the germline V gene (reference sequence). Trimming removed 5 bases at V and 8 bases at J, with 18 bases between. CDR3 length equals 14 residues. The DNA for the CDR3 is TGTGCCAGCAGCCCGCGTTCCGGGATCAAGGGCTACACCTTC. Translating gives CASSPRSGIKGYTF.

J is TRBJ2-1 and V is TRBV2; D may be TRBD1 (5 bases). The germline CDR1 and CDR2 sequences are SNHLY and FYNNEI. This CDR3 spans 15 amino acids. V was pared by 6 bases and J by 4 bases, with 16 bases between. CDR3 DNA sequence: TGTGCCAGCAGCGATACTACCGACAGTTACAATGAGCAGTTCTTC. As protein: CASSDTTDSYNEQFF.

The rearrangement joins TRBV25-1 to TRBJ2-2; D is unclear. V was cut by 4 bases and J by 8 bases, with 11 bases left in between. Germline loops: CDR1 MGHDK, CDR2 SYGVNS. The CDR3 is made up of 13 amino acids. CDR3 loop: CASSAVGEGELFF. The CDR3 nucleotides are TGTGCCAGCAGTGCGGTCGGTGAGGGGGAGCTGTTTTTT.

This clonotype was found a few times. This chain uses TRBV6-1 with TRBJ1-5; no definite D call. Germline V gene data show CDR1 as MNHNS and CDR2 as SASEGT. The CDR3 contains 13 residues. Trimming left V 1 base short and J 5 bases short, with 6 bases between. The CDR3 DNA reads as TGTGCCAGCAGTGAAGTTAGGGATCAGCCCCAGCATTTT. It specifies CASSEVRDQPQHF.

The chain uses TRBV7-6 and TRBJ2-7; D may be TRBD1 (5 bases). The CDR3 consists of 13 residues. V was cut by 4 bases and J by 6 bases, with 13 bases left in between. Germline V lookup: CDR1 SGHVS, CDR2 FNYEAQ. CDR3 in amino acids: CASSSLDSGEQYF. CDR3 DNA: TGTGCCAGCAGCTCCCTTGACAGTGGCGAGCAGTACTTC.

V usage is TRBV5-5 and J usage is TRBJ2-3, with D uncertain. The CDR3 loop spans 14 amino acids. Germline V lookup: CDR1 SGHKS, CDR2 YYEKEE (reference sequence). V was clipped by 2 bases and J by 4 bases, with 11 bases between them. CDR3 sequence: CASSFGIIADTQYF. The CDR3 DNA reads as TGTGCCAGCAGCTTTGGGATAATAGCAGATACGCAGTATTTT.

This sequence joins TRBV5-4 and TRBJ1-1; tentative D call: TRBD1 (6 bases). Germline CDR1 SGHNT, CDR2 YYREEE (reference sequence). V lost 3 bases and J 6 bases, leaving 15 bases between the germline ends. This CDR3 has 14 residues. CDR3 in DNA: TGTGCCAGCAGCTGGACAGAGGACGTCTCTGAAGCTTTCTTT. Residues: CASSWTEDVSEAFF.

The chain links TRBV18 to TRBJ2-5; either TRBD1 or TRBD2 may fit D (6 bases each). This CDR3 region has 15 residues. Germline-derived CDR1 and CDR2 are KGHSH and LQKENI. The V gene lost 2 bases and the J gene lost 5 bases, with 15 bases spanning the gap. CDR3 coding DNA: TGTGCCAGCTCACCAGAGTGGCAGGGGAGGGAGACCCAGTACTTC. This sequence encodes CASSPEWQGRETQYF.

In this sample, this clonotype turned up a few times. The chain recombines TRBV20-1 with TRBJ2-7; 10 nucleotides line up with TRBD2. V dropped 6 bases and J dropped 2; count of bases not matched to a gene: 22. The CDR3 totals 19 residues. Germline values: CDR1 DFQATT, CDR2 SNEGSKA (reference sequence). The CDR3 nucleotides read TGCAGTGCGGGGCCCCAGCGGGCTAGCGGGGGAGCTCGAACCTACGAGCAGTACTTC. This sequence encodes CSAGPQRASGGARTYEQYF.

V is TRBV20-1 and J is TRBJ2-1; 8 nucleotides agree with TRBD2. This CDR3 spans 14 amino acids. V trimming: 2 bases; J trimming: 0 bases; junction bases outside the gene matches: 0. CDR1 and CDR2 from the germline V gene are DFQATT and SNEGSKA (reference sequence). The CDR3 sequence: CSARSGSSYNEQFF. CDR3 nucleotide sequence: TGCAGTGCTAGAAGCGGGAGCTCCTACAATGAGCAGTTCTTC.

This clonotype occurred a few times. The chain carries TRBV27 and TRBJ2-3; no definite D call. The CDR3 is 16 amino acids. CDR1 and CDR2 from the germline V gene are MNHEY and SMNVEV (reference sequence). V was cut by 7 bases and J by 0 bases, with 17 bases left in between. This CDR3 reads CASKKQPGLSTDTQYF. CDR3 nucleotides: TGTGCCAGCAAAAAACAGCCGGGTCTGAGCACAGATACGCAGTATTTT.

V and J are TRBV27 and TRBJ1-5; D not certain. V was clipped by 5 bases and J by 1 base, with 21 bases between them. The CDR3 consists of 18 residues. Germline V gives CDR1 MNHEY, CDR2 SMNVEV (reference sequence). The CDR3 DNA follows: TGTGCCAGCAGTGCCATGCCCCCGCGGACGGGGAGCAATCAGCCCCAGCATTTT. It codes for CASSAMPPRTGSNQPQHF.

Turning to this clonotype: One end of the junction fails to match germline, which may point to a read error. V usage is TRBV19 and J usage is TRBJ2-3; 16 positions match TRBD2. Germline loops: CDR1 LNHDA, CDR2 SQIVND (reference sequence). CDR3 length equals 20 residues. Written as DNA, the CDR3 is TGTGCCAGTAGTATACGACGACCAGGGACTAGCGGGGGGGCGACAGATACGCGGTATTTT. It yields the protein CASSIRRPGTSGGATDTRYF.

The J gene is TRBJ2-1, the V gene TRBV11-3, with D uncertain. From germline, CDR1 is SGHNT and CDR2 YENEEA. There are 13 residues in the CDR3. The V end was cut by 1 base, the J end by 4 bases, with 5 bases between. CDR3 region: CASSLVRYNEQFF. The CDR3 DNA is TGTGCCAGCAGCTTAGTGCGATACAATGAGCAGTTCTTC.

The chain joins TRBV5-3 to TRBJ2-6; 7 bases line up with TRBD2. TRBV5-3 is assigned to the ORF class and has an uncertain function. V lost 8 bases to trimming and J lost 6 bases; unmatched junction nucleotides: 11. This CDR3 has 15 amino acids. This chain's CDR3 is CASSGDRGMANVLTF. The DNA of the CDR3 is TGTGCCAGCAGCGGGGACCGGGGGATGGCCAACGTCCTGACTTTC.

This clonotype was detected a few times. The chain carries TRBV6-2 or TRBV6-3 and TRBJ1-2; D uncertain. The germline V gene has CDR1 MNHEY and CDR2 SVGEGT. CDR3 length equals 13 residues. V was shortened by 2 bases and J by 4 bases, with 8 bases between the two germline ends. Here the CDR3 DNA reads TGTGCCAGCAGTTACGGGGTTGGCTATGGCTACACCTTC. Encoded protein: CASSYGVGYGYTF.

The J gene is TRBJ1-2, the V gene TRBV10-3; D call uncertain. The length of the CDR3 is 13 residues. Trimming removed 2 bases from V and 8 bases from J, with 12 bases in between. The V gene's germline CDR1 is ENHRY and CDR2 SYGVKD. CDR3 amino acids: CAISEARETGYTF. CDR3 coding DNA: TGTGCCATCAGTGAGGCCCGGGAGACCGGCTACACCTTC.

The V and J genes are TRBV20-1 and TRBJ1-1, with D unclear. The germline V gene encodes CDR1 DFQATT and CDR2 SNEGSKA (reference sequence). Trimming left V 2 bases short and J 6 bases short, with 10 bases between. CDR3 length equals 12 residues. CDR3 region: CSARSAGSEAFF. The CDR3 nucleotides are TGCAGTGCTAGAAGTGCTGGGTCTGAAGCTTTCTTT.

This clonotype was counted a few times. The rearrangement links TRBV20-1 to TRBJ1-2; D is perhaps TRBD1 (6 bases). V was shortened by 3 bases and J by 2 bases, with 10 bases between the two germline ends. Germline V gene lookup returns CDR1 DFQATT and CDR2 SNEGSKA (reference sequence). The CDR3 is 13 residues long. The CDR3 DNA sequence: TGCAGTGCTAGTCATGGACAGAACTATGGCTACACCTTC. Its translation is CSASHGQNYGYTF.

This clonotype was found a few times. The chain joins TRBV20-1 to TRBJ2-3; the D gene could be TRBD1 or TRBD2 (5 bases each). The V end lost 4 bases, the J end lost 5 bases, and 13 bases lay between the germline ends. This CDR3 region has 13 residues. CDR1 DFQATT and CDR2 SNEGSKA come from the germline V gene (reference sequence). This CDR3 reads CSAIWDRQDTQYF. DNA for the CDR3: TGCAGTGCTATATGGGACCGACAAGATACGCAGTATTTT.

CDR3 region: CASSDEGGFEQYF. The CDR3 bases are TGTGCCAGCAGCGACGAGGGGGGGTTCGAGCAGTACTTC. The chain links TRBV11-2 to TRBJ2-7; maybe TRBD2 (7 bases). Trimming removed 5 bases at V and 6 bases at J, with 14 bases between. The CDR3 spans 13 residues. The germline gives CDR1 SGHAT, CDR2 FQNNGV.

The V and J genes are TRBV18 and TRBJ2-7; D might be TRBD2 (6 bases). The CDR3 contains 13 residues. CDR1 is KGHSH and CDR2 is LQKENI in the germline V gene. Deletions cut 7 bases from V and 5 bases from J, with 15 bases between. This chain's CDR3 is CASCRLEGNEQYF. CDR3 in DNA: TGTGCCAGCTGTCGGTTGGAGGGTAACGAGCAGTACTTC.

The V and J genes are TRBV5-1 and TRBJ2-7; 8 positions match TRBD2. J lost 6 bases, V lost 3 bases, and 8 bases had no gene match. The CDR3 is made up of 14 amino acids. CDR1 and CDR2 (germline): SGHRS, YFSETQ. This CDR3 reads CASSSLRGGGEQYF. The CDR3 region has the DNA TGCGCCAGCAGCTCCCTACGGGGGGGTGGCGAGCAGTACTTC.

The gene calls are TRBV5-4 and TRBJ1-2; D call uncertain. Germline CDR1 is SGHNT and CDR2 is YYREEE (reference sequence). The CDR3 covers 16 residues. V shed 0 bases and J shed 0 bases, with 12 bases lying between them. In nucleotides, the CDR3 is TGTGCCAGCAGCTTGGGTGGAAGGACTTCTAACTATGGCTACACCTTC. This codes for CASSLGGRTSNYGYTF.

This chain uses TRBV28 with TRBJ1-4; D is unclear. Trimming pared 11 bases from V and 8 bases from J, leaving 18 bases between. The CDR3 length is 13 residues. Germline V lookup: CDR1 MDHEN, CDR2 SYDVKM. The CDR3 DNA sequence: TGTGCCGGATACAAAGCGGGTGACGAAAAACTGTTTTTT. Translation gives CAGYKAGDEKLFF.

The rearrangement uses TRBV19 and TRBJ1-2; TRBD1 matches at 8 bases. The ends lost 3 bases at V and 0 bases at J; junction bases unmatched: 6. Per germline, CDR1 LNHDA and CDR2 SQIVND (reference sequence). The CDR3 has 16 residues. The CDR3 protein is CASSILGQGANYGYTF. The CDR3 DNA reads TGTGCCAGTAGTATCCTCGGACAGGGAGCTAACTATGGCTACACCTTC.

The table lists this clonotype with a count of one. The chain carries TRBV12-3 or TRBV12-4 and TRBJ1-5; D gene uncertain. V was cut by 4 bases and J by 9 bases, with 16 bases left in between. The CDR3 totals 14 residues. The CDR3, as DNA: TGTGCCAGCAGTTCGAGGGTGGGTTATCTGCCCCAGCATTTT. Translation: CASSSRVGYLPQHF.